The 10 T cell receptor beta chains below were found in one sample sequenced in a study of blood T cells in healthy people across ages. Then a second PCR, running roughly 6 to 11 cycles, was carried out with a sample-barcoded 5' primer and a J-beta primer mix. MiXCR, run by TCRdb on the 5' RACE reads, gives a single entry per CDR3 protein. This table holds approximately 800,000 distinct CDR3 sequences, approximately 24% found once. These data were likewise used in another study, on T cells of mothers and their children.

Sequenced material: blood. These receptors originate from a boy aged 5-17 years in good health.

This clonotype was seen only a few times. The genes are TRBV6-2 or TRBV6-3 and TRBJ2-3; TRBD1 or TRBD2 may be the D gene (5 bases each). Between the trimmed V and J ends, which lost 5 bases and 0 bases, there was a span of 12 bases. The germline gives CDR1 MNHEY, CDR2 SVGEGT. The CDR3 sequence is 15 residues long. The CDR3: CASSRDVASTDTQYF. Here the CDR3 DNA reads TGTGCCAGCAGTCGGGACGTAGCTAGCACAGATACGCAGTATTTT.

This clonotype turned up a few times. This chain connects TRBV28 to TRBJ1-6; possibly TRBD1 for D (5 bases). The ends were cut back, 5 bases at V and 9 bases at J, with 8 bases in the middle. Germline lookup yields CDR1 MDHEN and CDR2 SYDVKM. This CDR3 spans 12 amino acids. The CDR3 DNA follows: TGTGCCAGCAGTCTAACAGGTTCACCCCTCCACTTT. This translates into CASSLTGSPLHF.

The CDR3 sequence is CASSQDERASYEQYF. As DNA, the CDR3 is TGTGCCAGCAGCCAAGACGAAAGAGCCTCCTACGAGCAGTACTTC. The chain employs TRBV4-2 and TRBJ2-7, with D unresolved. Germline values: CDR1 LGHNA, CDR2 YNFKEQ. There are 15 residues in the CDR3. The V gene lost 0 bases and the J gene lost 0 bases, with 9 bases spanning the gap.

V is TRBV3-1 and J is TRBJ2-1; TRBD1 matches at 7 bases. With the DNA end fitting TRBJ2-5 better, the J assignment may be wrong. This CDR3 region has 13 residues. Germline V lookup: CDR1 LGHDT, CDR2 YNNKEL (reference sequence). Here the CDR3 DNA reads TGTGCCAGCAGCCAACTGGACAGGGAGACCCAGTACTTC. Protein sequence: CASSQLDRETQYF.

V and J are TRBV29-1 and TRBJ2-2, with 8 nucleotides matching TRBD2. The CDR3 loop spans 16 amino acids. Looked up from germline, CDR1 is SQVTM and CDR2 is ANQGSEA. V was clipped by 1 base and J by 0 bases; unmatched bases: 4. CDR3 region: CSVEGSGGANTGELFF. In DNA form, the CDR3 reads TGCAGCGTTGAAGGGAGCGGGGGAGCGAACACCGGGGAGCTGTTTTTT.

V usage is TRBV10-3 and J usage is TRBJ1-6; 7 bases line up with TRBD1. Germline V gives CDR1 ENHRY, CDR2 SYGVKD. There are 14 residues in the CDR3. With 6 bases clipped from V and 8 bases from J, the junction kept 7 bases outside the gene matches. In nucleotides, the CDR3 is TGTGCCATCAGCCCGACAGGGAGAGATTCACCCCTCCACTTT. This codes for CAISPTGRDSPLHF.

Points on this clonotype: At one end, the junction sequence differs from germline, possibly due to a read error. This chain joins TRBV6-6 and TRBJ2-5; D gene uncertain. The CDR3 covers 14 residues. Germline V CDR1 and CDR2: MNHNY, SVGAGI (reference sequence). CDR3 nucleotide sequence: TGCGCCAGCAGCCGCACCCTGACCCGAGAGACCCAGTACTTC. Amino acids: CASSRTLTRETQYF.

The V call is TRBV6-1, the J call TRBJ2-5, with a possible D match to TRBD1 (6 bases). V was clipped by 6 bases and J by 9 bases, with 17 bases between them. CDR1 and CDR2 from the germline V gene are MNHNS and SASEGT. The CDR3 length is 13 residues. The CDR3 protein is CASRPPSSGAQYF. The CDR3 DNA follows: TGTGCCAGCAGACCCCCCAGCTCAGGGGCCCAGTACTTC.

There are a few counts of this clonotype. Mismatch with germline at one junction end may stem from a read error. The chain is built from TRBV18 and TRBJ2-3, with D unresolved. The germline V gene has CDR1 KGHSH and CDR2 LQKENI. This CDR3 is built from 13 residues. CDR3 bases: TGTGTCAGCTCATCTTCGAGCACAGATACGCAGTATTTT. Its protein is CVSSSSSTDTQYF.

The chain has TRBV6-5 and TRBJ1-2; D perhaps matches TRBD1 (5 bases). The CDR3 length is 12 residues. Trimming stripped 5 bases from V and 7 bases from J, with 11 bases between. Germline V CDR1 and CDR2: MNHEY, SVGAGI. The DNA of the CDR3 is TGTGCCAGCAGTGCTAGGGGTTCTGGCTACACCTTC. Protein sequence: CASSARGSGYTF.